This TCR beta chain is drawn from a study of T-cell memory formation after mild COVID-19. At the level of the study: TCR clustering was largely donor specific. Whole-study results and caveats: Pre-infection memory showed some responding clones, and this suggested that cross-reactive memory joined. Clones that contracted from day 15 to 85 were balanced CD4/CD8, while later expanders leaned CD4+. Mostly located in CM and EM were contracting CD4+ clones, with contracting CD8+ clones located in EMRA.

A note on this clonotype: The antigen remains unidentified.

TCRdb reprocessed the 5' RACE reads with MiXCR, giving one entry per CDR3 protein. The table includes about 160,000 distinct CDR3 sequences, 30% to 35% detected once. Germline trimming cut 0 bases from V and 8 bases from J; bases unmatched to any gene: 5. The germline gives CDR1 SGHRS, CDR2 YFSETQ. The length of the CDR3 is 15 residues. V is TRBV5-1 and J is TRBJ2-1; TRBD2 agrees at 10 bases. The sequence derives from an adult woman who had mild COVID-19 (a few samples of this study predate the infection). Cell type and time point are not known. Sequences were obtained from PBMCs or a T cell subset sorted from them (not recorded which). Written as DNA, the CDR3 is TGCGCCAGCAGCTTGGTCACTAGCGGGGTCCATGAGCAGTTCTTC. It is translated as CASSLVTSGVHEQFF.